The subject of this entry is one T cell receptor (beta chain). These data come from a study of blood T cell repertoires in COVID-19. On the study more broadly: Acute-phase and convalescent COVID-19 samples originated in the United States, Italy and Spain. The analysed material was cDNA or gDNA that came from T cells, B-cell-depleted T cells, or PBMCs.

Trimming shortened V by 0 bases and J by 0 bases, and 18 bases separated the two germline ends. CDR3 size: 20 residues. Germline CDR1 reads KGHSY; CDR2 reads FQNENV. Study processing details: Scientists estimated how many nucleated cells there were by amplifying reference gene primers. The data were produced by immunoSEQ multiplex PCR, yet TCRdb's version contains in-frame clones alone and is incomplete. From that table come the V and J calls and clone size; the DNA was used to work out D and trimming. The sample holds about 200,000 clones, around nine tenths seen once. The sequenced sample consisted of peripheral blood. The chain has TRBV16 and TRBJ1-6; tentatively, D is TRBD1 (5 bases). The TCR sequence derives from a man aged 60-69 years with acute or convalescent COVID-19. CDR3 sequence reads: CASSQSRPATVPSYNSPLHF. In nucleotides, the CDR3 is TGTGCCAGCAGCCAATCTCGTCCGGCGACAGTTCCCTCCTATAATTCACCCCTCCACTTT.